Listed here are 20 T cell receptor beta chains from one sample, sequenced in a study of vaccination and CD4 T cells after COVID-19. Indicated treatment: approximately 10-day PBMC culture with coronavirus spike peptide pools or control peptides (ViraFEST assay). The Oncomine TCR Beta short-read assay generated sequence data from the DNA of cultured CD4+ T cells. TCRdb re-called the PCR reads through MiXCR, storing one row per CDR3 protein. This sample has under 15,000 distinct CDR3 sequences, with 64% found just once. These receptors have no known antigen. Sequenced: CD4+ T cells from blood, cultured in vitro. The origin of the receptors is a human donor who had recovered from COVID-19.

The chain is built from TRBV7-9 and TRBJ1-1; D remains unclear. Trimming removed 6 bases from V and 3 bases from J, with 11 bases in between. Germline CDR1 is SEHNR and CDR2 is FQNEAQ (reference sequence). The CDR3 runs 13 residues. CDR3 protein: CASSITGDTEAFF. Written as DNA, the CDR3 is TGTGCCAGCAGTATCACTGGGGACACTGAAGCTTTCTTT.

The gene calls are TRBV11-2 and TRBJ2-1, with 8 bases aligning to TRBD1. Germline CDR1 and CDR2: SGHAT and FQNNGV. After removal of 3 bases from V and 9 bases from J, the junction contained 7 bases not matched to a gene. This CDR3 is 14 amino acids long. The CDR3 loop reads CASSFTTGGSEQFF. CDR3 coding DNA: TGTGCCAGCAGCTTCACCACAGGGGGGAGTGAGCAGTTCTTC.

Concerning this clonotype: The junction and the germline gene differ at one end; a read error may be behind it. The gene calls are TRBV6-1 and TRBJ1-5; D ambiguous. This CDR3 has 17 residues. Per germline, CDR1 MNHNS and CDR2 SASEGT. CDR3 residues: CASSAMTGFSGNQPRHF. The CDR3 nucleotides read TGTGCCAGCAGTGCAATGACCGGGTTTTCGGGCAATCAGCCCCGGCATTTT.

The V and J genes are TRBV7-2 and TRBJ1-2, with D unresolved. V was clipped by 5 bases and J by 0 bases, with 13 bases between them. The CDR3 length is 15 residues. Per the germline V gene, CDR1 is SGHTA and CDR2 is FQGNSA. The CDR3 DNA reads TGTGCCAGCAGCCCCCCGGCCGGAACTAACTATGGCTACACCTTC. This gives the protein CASSPPAGTNYGYTF. Based on the CDR3 plus reference TRBV7-2 and TRBJ1-2, the full variable domain is GAGVSQSPSNKVTEKGKDVELRCDPISGHTALYWYRQSLGQGLEFLIYFQGNSAPDKSGLPSDRFSAERTGGSVSTLTIQRTQQEDSAVYLCASSPPAGTNYGYTFGSGTRLTVV.

This clonotype has more than one count but fewer than ten. The chain recombines TRBV7-2 with TRBJ1-1; D possibly corresponds to TRBD1 (5 bases). The CDR3 consists of 14 residues. Germline CDR1 SGHTA, CDR2 FQGNSA. V dropped 7 bases and J dropped 7 bases, with 19 bases sitting between them. CDR3: CASNEAGGRDEAFF. The CDR3 nucleotides read TGTGCCAGCAACGAGGCTGGGGGGAGAGATGAAGCTTTCTTT. Complete variable domain (other parts from reference TRBV7-2 and TRBJ1-1): GAGVSQSPSNKVTEKGKDVELRCDPISGHTALYWYRQSLGQGLEFLIYFQGNSAPDKSGLPSDRFSAERTGGSVSTLTIQRTQQEDSAVYLCASNEAGGRDEAFFGQGTRLTVV.

This clonotype was seen more than once but under ten times. V usage is TRBV20-1 and J usage is TRBJ1-5; 9 bases are shared with TRBD1. This CDR3 contains 14 residues. V lost 3 bases to trimming and J lost 6 bases; unmatched junction nucleotides: 6. CDR1 and CDR2 (germline): DFQATT, SNEGSKA (reference sequence). CDR3 bases: TGCAGTGCTAGCCGGGACAGGGAACGTCAGCCCCAGCATTTT. Its translation: CSASRDRERQPQHF.

This sequence joins TRBV30 and TRBJ1-3; 7 bases agree with TRBD1. The junction had 7 bases not matched to a gene; V was cut back by 3 bases and J by 11 bases. The CDR3 loop spans 12 amino acids. CDR1 and CDR2 from the germline V gene are GTSNPN and SVGIG (reference sequence). The DNA for the CDR3 is TGTGCCTGGAGGCGTACAGGGGCCGCCATATATTTT. Residues: CAWRRTGAAIYF.

The chain couples TRBV20-1 to TRBJ1-2; possible D gene TRBD1, 6 bases. Germline-derived CDR1 and CDR2 are DFQATT and SNEGSKA (reference sequence). Trimming shortened V by 3 bases and J by 7 bases, and 12 bases separated the two germline ends. The CDR3 has 12 amino acids. CDR3: CSARTGQGGYTF. The CDR3 nucleotides are TGCAGTGCTAGGACGGGACAAGGTGGCTACACCTTC.

The chain combines TRBV15 with TRBJ1-2, with TRBD1 matching over 7 bases. Losses at the gene ends were 0 bases for V and 0 bases for J; bases not matched to a gene: 1. This CDR3 has 15 residues. The germline V gene has CDR1 LNHNV and CDR2 YYDKDF (reference sequence). The chain's CDR3 is CATSRDGTANYGYTF. The CDR3 region has the DNA TGTGCCACCAGCAGAGATGGGACAGCTAACTATGGCTACACCTTC.

J is TRBJ1-1 and V is TRBV2, with TRBD1 as a possible D gene (5 bases). Germline CDR1 SNHLY, CDR2 FYNNEI. V lost 5 bases to trimming and J lost 0 bases, with 16 bases between them. This CDR3 spans 16 amino acids. The CDR3 protein is CASSWGQGRVNTEAFF. In DNA, the CDR3 is TGTGCCAGCAGTTGGGGTCAGGGTCGGGTGAACACTGAAGCTTTCTTT.

DNA for the CDR3: TGCAGTGCTAGACTCGGGGGCCAAGCGGACTATGGCTACACCTTC. It is translated as CSARLGGQADYGYTF. The chain has TRBV20-1 and TRBJ1-2; D is perhaps TRBD1 (6 bases). This CDR3 region has 15 residues. Germline V gene sequence: CDR1 DFQATT, CDR2 SNEGSKA (reference sequence). Trimming stripped 2 bases from V and 3 bases from J, with 16 bases between.

This clonotype was seen more than once but under ten times. The CDR3: CSALRGGYAEAFF. The CDR3 nucleotides are TGCAGTGCTCTACGGGGGGGTTACGCTGAAGCTTTCTTT. This chain uses TRBV20-1 with TRBJ1-1; perhaps TRBD1 as D (5 bases). Per germline, CDR1 DFQATT and CDR2 SNEGSKA (reference sequence). CDR3 length: 13 amino acids. Trimming pared 5 bases from V and 6 bases from J, leaving 16 bases between.

V gene TRBV30 combines with J gene TRBJ2-7; the match to TRBD1 covers 9 bases. The CDR3 is made up of 16 amino acids. V lost 3 bases and J lost 7; bases outside the gene matches: 16. Germline CDR1 GTSNPN, CDR2 SVGIG (reference sequence). The DNA of the CDR3 is TGTGCCTGGAGCCTAATTCGGGGACAGGGCTTCGAAGAGCAGTACTTC. Translation: CAWSLIRGQGFEEQYF.

CDR3 nucleotide sequence: TGTGCCAGCAACAGGGACGTCGCCTACGAGCAGTACTTC. Protein: CASNRDVAYEQYF. V is TRBV12-3 or TRBV12-4 and J is TRBJ2-7; possible D gene TRBD1, 6 bases. The ends were cut back, 7 bases at V and 2 bases at J, with 12 bases in the middle. The CDR3 totals 13 residues.

This clonotype has more than one count but fewer than ten. J is TRBJ1-6 and V is TRBV11-2; the D gene is possibly TRBD1 (5 bases). With 4 bases removed from V and 14 bases from J, the gap between germline ends came to 9 bases. The CDR3 extends over 11 amino acids. Germline V gene lookup returns CDR1 SGHAT and CDR2 FQNNGV. CDR3 amino acids: CASSSGGTLHF. The CDR3 DNA reads as TGTGCCAGCAGCTCGGGGGGGACCCTCCACTTT.

The CDR3 is CASSPYGQGRTEAFF. As DNA, the CDR3 is TGTGCCAGTAGTCCTTACGGACAGGGGAGAACTGAAGCTTTCTTT. The chain joins TRBV19 to TRBJ1-1; TRBD1 matches 9 bases. Germline V gene lookup returns CDR1 LNHDA and CDR2 SQIVND (reference sequence). The CDR3 is 15 residues long. The V gene end was trimmed by 5 bases and the J gene end by 5 bases; junction bases not matched to a gene: 9. The full variable domain, completed using reference TRBV19 and TRBJ1-1, is DGGITQSPKYLFRKEGQNVTLSCEQNLNHDAMYWYRQDPGQGLRLIYYSQIVNDFQKGDIAEGYSVSREKKESFPLTVTSAQKNPTAFYLCASSPYGQGRTEAFFGQGTRLTVV.

The chain carries TRBV7-9 and TRBJ2-6; 8 bases fit TRBD1. The germline gives CDR1 SEHNR, CDR2 FQNEAQ (reference sequence). The ends lost 6 bases at V and 2 bases at J; junction bases unmatched: 12. This CDR3 spans 18 amino acids. Written as DNA, the CDR3 is TGTGCCAGCAGTACCGGGACAGGCCCAAGAACTGGGGCCAACGTCCTGACTTTC. This translates into CASSTGTGPRTGANVLTF.

V and J are TRBV5-4 and TRBJ2-5; 10 bases line up with TRBD1. This CDR3 is built from 16 residues. J lost 4 bases, V lost 4 bases, and 10 bases had no gene match. The germline V gene encodes CDR1 SGHNT and CDR2 YYREEE (reference sequence). The CDR3, as DNA: TGTGCCAGCAGCCCTCCTAGACAGGGGGCTGGAGAGACCCAGTACTTC. It specifies CASSPPRQGAGETQYF.

The genes are TRBV27 and TRBJ1-5, with D possibly being TRBD1 (6 bases). The germline V and J ends were trimmed by 5 bases and 2 bases, with 19 bases remaining between them. Germline CDR1 is MNHEY and CDR2 is SMNVEV (reference sequence). The CDR3 spans 17 residues. The CDR3 bases are TGTGCCAGCAGTCTCCTTCCGAGGGGGGCTGGCAATCAGCCCCAGCATTTT. It is translated as CASSLLPRGAGNQPQHF.

This chain connects TRBV7-8 to TRBJ1-2; D remains unclear. This CDR3 region has 15 residues. The germline gives CDR1 SGHVS, CDR2 FQNEAQ. The V and J ends lost 1 base and 2 bases respectively, with 11 bases between them. The CDR3 region has the DNA TGTGCCAGCAGCTTAGGCTGGACGGAGAACTATGGCTACACCTTC. Its translation: CASSLGWTENYGYTF.